This T cell receptor (beta chain) appears in the sequencing data of a study of T cell responses to AZD1222 COVID-19 vaccine. Germline V lookup: CDR1 WNHNN, CDR2 SYGVQD (reference sequence). Trimming at V came to 4 bases and at J to 2 bases, leaving 9 bases not matched to a gene. The CDR3 has 17 residues. Worth noting for this clone: What it binds is not known.

Study-level findings and limits: Epitopes outside B.1.351 and B.1.1.7 mutated regions reportedly drew nearly half of spike TCRs. Clonal diversity may have been underestimated, and the donors were mostly white British, with more females than males. Seropositive AZD1222 recipients at baseline numbered only five to seven.

Sequenced by immunoSEQ multiplex PCR; TCRdb stores in-frame clones only, minus some. The sample yields 150,000 to 200,000 clones, roughly nine tenths seen once. Sequencing used peripheral blood, obtained 28 days after the second AZD1222 dose. The chain links TRBV10-1 to TRBJ2-1, with 9 positions matching TRBD1. The source of this sequence is an adult who received the AZD1222 COVID-19 vaccine. CDR3 in DNA: TGCGCCAGCAGTGGTACGCCGGGACAGGGCACCTACAATGAGCAGTTCTTC. Its protein is CASSGTPGQGTYNEQFF.